These 21 T cell receptor beta chains were sequenced from one sample in a study of long-term antiretroviral therapy in people with HIV. Sequencing relied on immunoSEQ assay v3.0, run at survey level. TCRdb's table, derived via immunoSEQ multiplex PCR, lists solely in-frame clones and lacks some. The sample lists about 27,000 clones, 75% to 85% occurring once. The starting material was unsorted PBMCs, obtained 0.5 years after starting antiretroviral therapy. The receptors were sampled from a middle-aged woman with HIV.

This chain connects TRBV6-5 to TRBJ2-4; D is perhaps TRBD2 (7 bases). The CDR3 consists of 15 residues. Looked up from germline, CDR1 is MNHEY and CDR2 is SVGAGI. Deletions cut 6 bases from V and 3 bases from J, with 15 bases between. For the CDR3, the DNA is TGTGCCAGCAGCTCCCTGGGAGGGGGCAAAAACATTCAGTACTTC. Translating it yields CASSSLGGGKNIQYF.

The chain uses TRBV19 and TRBJ2-4; 8 bases are shared with TRBD2. The germline V gene has CDR1 LNHDA and CDR2 SQIVND (reference sequence). The CDR3 is made up of 16 amino acids. Losses at the gene ends were 2 bases for V and 7 bases for J; bases not matched to a gene: 10. The CDR3 here is CASSISAGLAGNIQYF. The CDR3, as DNA: TGTGCCAGTAGTATAAGCGCAGGACTAGCTGGGAACATTCAGTACTTC. The complete variable domain, with remaining parts taken from reference TRBV19 and TRBJ2-4, reads DGGITQSPKYLFRKEGQNVTLSCEQNLNHDAMYWYRQDPGQGLRLIYYSQIVNDFQKGDIAEGYSVSREKKESFPLTVTSAQKNPTAFYLCASSISAGLAGNIQYFGAGTRLSVL.

The chain couples TRBV6-5 to TRBJ2-3; 7 bases fit TRBD1. The CDR3 has 13 residues. Germline trimming cut 7 bases from V and 6 bases from J; bases unmatched to any gene: 7. Germline V gene lookup returns CDR1 MNHEY and CDR2 SVGAGI. The CDR3 nucleotides are TGTGCCAGCAAGACAGGGAAGAGGGATACGCAGTATTTT. This translates into CASKTGKRDTQYF.

In its sample, this clone was seen a few times. The V gene is TRBV5-4, the J gene TRBJ1-1, with D unclear. Trimming took off 0 bases at V and 4 bases at J, with 16 bases between the two ends. The CDR3 runs to 16 residues. Germline CDR1 and CDR2: SGHNT and YYREEE (reference sequence). The CDR3 DNA reads as TGTGCCAGCAGCTTGGGGGCCAGCCGGTCGAGCACTGAAGCTTTCTTT. Its protein product is CASSLGASRSSTEAFF.

This chain connects TRBV4-2 to TRBJ2-2; D might be TRBD1 (6 bases). The V end lost 0 bases, the J end lost 8 bases, and 10 bases lay between the germline ends. The CDR3 length is 14 residues. Per germline, CDR1 LGHNA and CDR2 YNFKEQ. DNA for the CDR3: TGTGCCAGCAGCCAAGAGACAGGTCTGGGGGAGCTGTTTTTT. This gives the protein CASSQETGLGELFF.

This clone was counted only a few times. This chain uses TRBV5-1 with TRBJ1-5; TRBD1 matches at 7 bases. J was trimmed by 4 bases and V by 1 base; bases with no gene match: 5. CDR1 and CDR2 (germline): SGHRS, YFSETQ. The CDR3 extends over 15 amino acids. The CDR3 region is CASSLSGTVNQPQHF. In DNA form, the CDR3 reads TGCGCCAGCAGCTTGTCCGGGACAGTTAATCAGCCCCAGCATTTT.

V and J are TRBV7-3 and TRBJ2-1; a possible D gene is TRBD1 (6 bases). The V end lost 3 bases, the J end lost 6 bases, and 15 bases lay between the germline ends. The germline V gene has CDR1 SGHTA and CDR2 FQGTGA. CDR3 length: 15 residues. CDR3 residues: CASSFLGARLNEQFF. CDR3 nucleotide sequence: TGTGCCAGCAGCTTTCTGGGGGCGCGGCTCAATGAGCAGTTCTTC.

The V and J genes are TRBV13 and TRBJ1-1; D is unclear. Between the trimmed V and J ends, which lost 5 bases and 4 bases, there was a span of 17 bases. The germline V gene encodes CDR1 PRHDT and CDR2 FYEKMQ (reference sequence). CDR3 length: 15 residues. CDR3 nucleotide sequence: TGTGCCAGCAGCCCCAGTGGAGGCAAGGGCACTGAAGCTTTCTTT. Its translation: CASSPSGGKGTEAFF. The full variable domain, its missing parts supplied by reference TRBV13 and TRBJ1-1, is AAGVIQSPRHLIKEKRETATLKCYPIPRHDTVYWYQQGPGQDPQFLISFYEKMQSDKGSIPDRFSAQQFSDYHSELNMSSLELGDSALYFCASSPSGGKGTEAFFGQGTRLTVV.

The chain joins TRBV18 to TRBJ2-2; no definite D call. The CDR3 contains 13 residues. The V gene lost 3 bases and the J gene lost 6 bases, with 8 bases spanning the gap. In germline, CDR1 is KGHSH, CDR2 LQKENI. The DNA of the CDR3 is TGTGCCAGCTCACCGTACTCGTCCGGGGAGCTGTTTTTT. Translated, it gives CASSPYSSGELFF.

This sequence joins TRBV4-3 and TRBJ1-5; TRBD1 is a possible D gene (5 bases). Trimming left V 2 bases short and J 7 bases short, with 12 bases between. The CDR3 spans 14 residues. The germline V gene has CDR1 LGHNA and CDR2 YSLEER. CDR3 coding DNA: TGCGCCAGCAGCCAACAGGGAAATGGACAGCCCCAGCATTTT. The encoded protein is CASSQQGNGQPQHF.

The V gene is TRBV6-1, the J gene TRBJ2-5; D gene ambiguous. The ends were cut back, 4 bases at V and 5 bases at J, with 11 bases in the middle. Germline assignment: CDR1 MNHNS and CDR2 SASEGT. This CDR3 has 13 residues. The CDR3 protein is CASSGLDAETQYF. The CDR3 DNA follows: TGTGCCAGCAGTGGGTTAGACGCTGAGACCCAGTACTTC.

This chain links TRBV30 with TRBJ2-7; perhaps D is TRBD1 or TRBD2 (7 bases each). Germline CDR1 GTSNPN, CDR2 SVGIG (reference sequence). Trimming removed 4 bases at V and 6 bases at J, with 22 bases between. The CDR3 is made up of 15 amino acids. CDR3 sequence reads: CAWIPWGGGLREQYF. DNA of the CDR3: TGTGCCTGGATTCCTTGGGGAGGGGGCCTCCGCGAGCAGTACTTC.

The chain joins TRBV9 to TRBJ2-6; TRBD1 is a possible D gene (5 bases). The V end was cut by 3 bases, the J end by 2 bases, with 15 bases between. Germline V gene sequence: CDR1 SGDLS, CDR2 YYNGEE. The CDR3 is 17 residues long. The CDR3 DNA sequence: TGTGCCAGCAGCGGCTTTCGGACACAGCCTGGGGCCAACGTCCTGACTTTC. Amino acids: CASSGFRTQPGANVLTF.

In its sample, this clone was seen once. The rearrangement joins TRBV5-1 to TRBJ2-1; 13 bases line up with TRBD2. Germline V gives CDR1 SGHRS, CDR2 YFSETQ. The V and J ends lost 4 bases and 2 bases, in that order; junction bases with no gene match: 6. The CDR3 is 17 residues long. CDR3 residues: CASSMGLAGTTYNEQFF. DNA of the CDR3: TGCGCCAGCAGCATGGGACTAGCGGGGACGACCTACAATGAGCAGTTCTTC.

The chain has TRBV28 and TRBJ1-1, with D hard to call. Per germline, CDR1 MDHEN and CDR2 SYDVKM. V dropped 8 bases and J dropped 6 bases, with 13 bases sitting between them. The CDR3 totals 12 residues. The CDR3: CASWEGWAEAFF. The DNA for the CDR3 is TGTGCCAGCTGGGAAGGGTGGGCTGAAGCTTTCTTT.

This clone occurred a few times. The rearrangement links TRBV7-9 to TRBJ1-6; 11 bases align to TRBD1. CDR3 length: 16 amino acids. Germline V gene lookup returns CDR1 SEHNR and CDR2 FQNEAQ (reference sequence). Losses at the gene ends were 2 bases for V and 6 bases for J; bases not matched to a gene: 3. The DNA for the CDR3 is TGTGCCAGCAGCTTATCTGGACAGGGGGCTAATTCACCCCTCCACTTT. This gives the protein CASSLSGQGANSPLHF. Based on the CDR3 plus reference TRBV7-9 and TRBJ1-6, the full variable domain is DTGVSQNPRHKITKRGQNVTFRCDPISEHNRLYWYRQTLGQGPEFLTYFQNEAQLEKSRLLSDRFSAERPKGSFSTLEIQRTEQGDSAMYLCASSLSGQGANSPLHFGNGTRLTVT.

The chain is built from TRBV7-6 and TRBJ2-4, with D perhaps being TRBD1 or TRBD2 (6 bases each). Germline V gene lookup returns CDR1 SGHVS and CDR2 FNYEAQ. V was cut by 4 bases and J by 5 bases, with 12 bases left in between. This CDR3 has 14 residues. This CDR3 reads CASSSYREENIQYF. CDR3 nucleotide sequence: TGTGCCAGCAGCTCCTACAGGGAGGAAAACATTCAGTACTTC. Using reference TRBV7-6 and TRBJ2-4 for the parts outside the CDR3, the full variable domain is GAGVSQSPRYKVTKRGQDVALRCDPISGHVSLYWYRQALGQGPEFLTYFNYEAQQDKSGLPNDRFSAERPEGSISTLTIQRTEQRDSAMYRCASSSYREENIQYFGAGTRLSVL.

The gene calls are TRBV4-2 and TRBJ2-7; 8 bases are shared with TRBD2. Trimming took 0 bases from V and 4 from J; bases not matched to a gene: 8. This CDR3 is 16 amino acids long. The germline V gene has CDR1 LGHNA and CDR2 YNFKEQ. CDR3 sequence reads: CASSQDFAGGGYEQYF. CDR3 nucleotide sequence: TGTGCCAGCAGCCAAGATTTCGCGGGGGGCGGGTACGAGCAGTACTTC.

The chain is built from TRBV5-1 and TRBJ2-4; D is perhaps TRBD2 (6 bases). Germline V gives CDR1 SGHRS, CDR2 YFSETQ. The CDR3 is 14 amino acids. V gave up 3 bases and J gave up 12 bases, with 19 bases separating them. The CDR3 protein is CASSWERLGGTQYF. Here the CDR3 DNA reads TGCGCCAGCAGCTGGGAGCGACTAGGCGGAACTCAGTACTTC. Filled out from reference TRBV5-1 and TRBJ2-4, the complete variable domain reads KAGVTQTPRYLIKTRGQQVTLSCSPISGHRSVSWYQQTPGQGLQFLFEYFSETQRNKGNFPGRFSGRQFSNSRSEMNVSTLELGDSALYLCASSWERLGGTQYFGAGTRLSVL.

This chain links TRBV9 with TRBJ2-7, with TRBD2 identical over 10 bases. CDR1 and CDR2 from the germline V gene are SGDLS and YYNGEE. V was clipped by 4 bases and J by 2 bases; unmatched bases: 0. The CDR3 length is 13 residues. The CDR3 loop reads CASSLAGAYEQYF. CDR3 DNA sequence: TGTGCCAGCAGCCTAGCGGGGGCCTACGAGCAGTACTTC.

The chain employs TRBV7-9 and TRBJ2-1, with a possible D match to TRBD1 (6 bases). The CDR3 extends over 13 amino acids. The V and J ends lost 1 base and 8 bases respectively, with 9 bases between them. From germline, CDR1 is SEHNR and CDR2 FQNEAQ (reference sequence). CDR3 in amino acids: CASSLDRVDEQFF. The DNA for the CDR3 is TGTGCCAGCAGCTTAGACAGGGTCGATGAGCAGTTCTTC.